This T cell receptor (beta chain) was recovered during a study of T cells in women clearing cervical HPV infection. Study outcomes and limitations: A classifier using richness and V gene abundances reached an AUC of around 0.78.

Per the germline V gene, CDR1 is SNHLY and CDR2 is FYNNEI. Unmatched junction bases numbered 4, after V lost 3 bases and J lost 0 bases. There are 15 residues in the CDR3. Using immunoSEQ multiplex PCR, the repertoire was profiled, and TCRdb retains in-frame clones only, with some absent. The table lists 25,000 to 30,000 clones. As to this clone: Its antigen is undetermined. The CDR3 goes on 3 residues after the read ends, and that part is filled in from the germline J gene.

The chain employs TRBV2 and TRBJ2-7; 8 nucleotides align to TRBD1. The clonotype comes from a woman aged 18 to 75 with a cervical HPV16 infection that either progressed to CIN3+ or cleared (not recorded which). Sample: blood buffy coat. CDR3 DNA (partial): TGTGCCAGCAGTGAGTCGCAGGGGGCCTCCTACGAG. This sequence encodes CASSESQGASYE. Given in full, the CDR3 is CASSESQGASYEQYF.